These T cell receptor beta chains were read from a single sample in a study of blood T cell repertoires in COVID-19. This table comes from immunoSEQ multiplex PCR, and its TCRdb copy is limited to in-frame clones, with some not included. The sample includes over 120,000 clones, approximately 89% seen only once; the top ten take around 1.5%. Source material: peripheral blood. These receptors all stem from a human donor in a cohort sampled during active COVID-19. The CDR3 runs from the conserved cysteine through the conserved F or W.

J,V,CDR3
TRBJ2-3,TRBV12-5,CASGTDRGTDTQYF
TRBJ1-3,TRBV7-9,CASSSRGNTIYF
TRBJ2-5,TRBV4-1,CASSQVAGGRQETQYF
TRBJ2-4,TRBV15,CATSRPGTGQNIQYF
TRBJ1-2,TRBV4-1,CASSQLPGDDYGYTF
TRBJ1-4,TRBV6-1,CASSEIGQGALLEKLFF
.,TRBV27,CASRPGGFESYEQYF
TRBJ1-2,TRBV7-2,CASRPGQGPNYGYTF
TRBJ2-7,TRBV5-5,CASSLLAGYEQYF
TRBJ2-3,TRBV9,CASSVDGRILDTQYF
TRBJ2-7,TRBV14,CASSQGRGRSYEQYF
TRBJ1-2,TRBV30,CAWDPGQVENYGYTF
TRBJ2-6,TRBV2,CASRVDIFSGANVLTF
TRBJ1-1,TRBV7-3,CASSPDRLNTEAFF
TRBJ1-6,TRBV3-1/TRBV3-2,CASRPDRGLDSPLHF
TRBJ2-3,TRBV19,CASSPRRSNPDTQYF
TRBJ2-7,TRBV7-2,CASNPGLAETYEQYF
TRBJ1-1,TRBV6-6,CASSYQRTGPEAFF
TRBJ2-2,TRBV18,CASSPPSVRGTGVSGELFF
TRBJ1-1,TRBV5-1,CASSGPGSRNTEAFF
TRBJ2-7,TRBV11-1,CASSLVEVPLYEQYF
TRBJ2-7,TRBV6-5,CASTSGTGAYEQYF
TRBJ1-1,TRBV5-1,CASSLEGTAEAFF
TRBJ2-3,TRBV7-2,CASTEGDTDTQYF
TRBJ2-1,TRBV6-2/TRBV6-3,CASSYIMGARAIYNEQFF
TRBJ2-5,TRBV4-1,CASSQDLYRDQETQYF
TRBJ2-5,TRBV13,CASSSTSGEKPQETQYF
TRBJ2-2,TRBV5-1,CASSVTRTPGELFF
TRBJ2-7,TRBV20-1,CSAWTGEEQYF
TRBJ2-5,TRBV4-3,CASSQDRAGGKETQYF
TRBJ2-7,TRBV20-1,CSASNLGTDSYEQYF
TRBJ2-3,TRBV7-2,CASSFDTPTDTQYF
TRBJ2-7,TRBV9,CASSPAEPWGYEQYF
TRBJ1-4,TRBV6-1,CASSEGGTGLREKLFF
TRBJ2-7,TRBV14,CASSQDLGQTQYF
TRBJ1-6,TRBV10-1,CASSESQYSPLHF
TRBJ1-2,TRBV14,CASSQDGIGGHYGYTF
TRBJ2-1,TRBV19,CASRTTSGGASEQFF
TRBJ1-1,TRBV7-9,CASSHEQGVANTEAFF
TRBJ2-7,TRBV10-1,CASSPYRGREYEQYF
TRBJ1-1,TRBV25-1,CASSEWGGPNTEAFF
TRBJ2-1,TRBV5-1,CASSPGLAGINEQFF
TRBJ1-1,TRBV5-4,CASSLRYRGRTEAFF
TRBJ2-7,TRBV5-6,CASSFIGGALDEQYF
TRBJ1-1,TRBV5-1,CASSPTEIMNTEAFF
TRBJ1-5,TRBV12-5,CASATGGWQPQHF
TRBJ1-2,TRBV5-4,CASSLPRGNYGYTF
TRBJ2-7,TRBV11-2,CASSLEGPGEQYF
TRBJ2-1,TRBV7-2,CASSLSSGGEQFF
TRBJ1-2,TRBV6-1,CASSEVGTGGNYGYTF
TRBJ1-4,TRBV2,CASSERSGTNEKLFF
TRBJ2-6,TRBV6-6,CASSRRRGTGSLVGANVLTF
TRBJ2-5,TRBV7-2,CASSLAGGFETQYF
TRBJ2-7,TRBV6-5,CASSPRGQSYEQYF
TRBJ2-5,TRBV27,CASSLVAGGPQETQYF
TRBJ1-6,TRBV6-5,CASSLKTGGESPLHF